Reported below is one T cell receptor (beta chain). The antigen is undetermined. cDNA libraries for TRB were generated by 5' RACE incorporating UMI labels. With the 5' RACE reads reprocessed, TCRdb shows one record per CDR3 protein and no DNA. This sample's table reports some 100,000 distinct CDR3 sequences. Germline CDR1 and CDR2: MNHEY and SVGAGI. This CDR3 comprises 13 residues. The sample is drawn from a study of CXCR3-negative and CXCR3-positive naive CD8 T cells. Study observations and caveats: Comparison of naive cells showed more hydrophobic TRB CDR3s in CXCR3-positive than in CXCR3-negative naive cells.

The sequenced sample consisted of naive CXCR3+ CD8+ T cells from blood. Noted subset: CD45RO-CCR7+CD27+CD95- naive CD8+ T cells expressing CXCR3 (TNR3+). The TCR was taken from a human donor in good health. Some clones in this sample may be carry-over from other donors' samples. This sequence joins TRBV6-5 and TRBJ2-3; the TRBD2 assignment by TCRdb is unverifiable without DNA. The CDR3 loop is CASREGIGDTQYF.